Shown below are 32 T cell receptor beta chains from a single sample sequenced in a study of control samples from healthy donors and cancer patients. Profiling relied on immunoSEQ multiplex PCR, and the TCRdb table lists in-frame clones only, not all of them. The repertoire includes tens of thousands of clones, roughly 87% of them detected once, and roughly 5.5% sits in the top ten. Material: PBMCs. The receptors shown here come from a man in his 60s with colorectal cancer.

About this clone itself: An end of the junction differs from the germline gene, which may be a read error. The rearrangement joins TRBV27 to TRBJ2-3; TRBD1 matches at 7 bases. Germline-derived CDR1 and CDR2 are MNHEY and SMNVEV (reference sequence). The CDR3 spans 14 residues. The DNA for the CDR3 is TGTGCCAGCCGTTTCCAGGGGGTGTTGGATACGCAGTATTTT. Residues: CASRFQGVLDTQYF.

This chain connects TRBV20-1 to TRBJ2-3; possibly TRBD2 for D (6 bases). The CDR3 is 14 amino acids. Germline V CDR1 and CDR2: DFQATT, SNEGSKA (reference sequence). The germline V and J ends were trimmed by 3 bases and 2 bases, with 12 bases remaining between them. This CDR3 reads CSASTGGDTDTQYF. For the CDR3, the DNA is TGCAGTGCTAGTACCGGGGGAGACACAGATACGCAGTATTTT.

The J gene is TRBJ1-1, the V gene TRBV25-1, with D perhaps TRBD1 (6 bases). The CDR3 consists of 16 residues. The ends were cut back, 3 bases at V and 5 bases at J, with 19 bases in the middle. Germline lookup yields CDR1 MGHDK and CDR2 SYGVNS. The CDR3 loop reads CASSDFRAGGRTEAFF. CDR3 sequence (DNA): TGTGCCAGCAGTGACTTTCGGGCCGGGGGGCGGACTGAAGCTTTCTTT.

The V call is TRBV3-1 (or the pseudogene TRBV3-2), the J call TRBJ1-4; 8 nucleotides line up with TRBD1. The length of the CDR3 is 17 residues. With 0 bases clipped from V and 8 bases from J, the junction kept 11 bases outside the gene matches. Germline CDR1 reads LGHDT; CDR2 reads YNNKEL (reference sequence). The CDR3 loop is CASSQEPLDRAGEKLFF. The CDR3 DNA reads TGTGCCAGCAGCCAAGAGCCCCTGGACAGGGCAGGCGAAAAACTGTTTTTT.

The rearrangement joins TRBV5-1 to TRBJ1-2; D gene ambiguous. V was pared by 7 bases and J by 4 bases, with 11 bases between. The CDR3 contains 12 residues. Germline CDR1 is SGHRS and CDR2 is YFSETQ. The CDR3 region is CASGERRYGYTF. DNA for the CDR3: TGCGCCAGCGGTGAGAGACGCTATGGCTACACCTTC.

DNA for the CDR3: TGTGCCAGCTCACCCCGGCAGTCTAACTATGGCTACACCTTC. This gives the protein CASSPRQSNYGYTF. This chain connects TRBV18 to TRBJ1-2; D is ambiguous. Between the trimmed V and J ends, which lost 3 bases and 0 bases, there was a span of 8 bases. The CDR3 is made up of 14 amino acids. In germline, CDR1 is KGHSH, CDR2 LQKENI.

The gene calls are TRBV5-4 and TRBJ2-1; unclear D gene. Between the trimmed V and J ends, which lost 3 bases and 6 bases, there was a span of 7 bases. Germline V gives CDR1 SGHNT, CDR2 YYREEE (reference sequence). The CDR3 totals 12 residues. CDR3 DNA: TGTGCCAGCAGCTCCACTGGCAATGAGCAGTTCTTC. Translation: CASSSTGNEQFF.

This chain connects TRBV20-1 to TRBJ2-1; D tentatively fits TRBD1 or TRBD2 (5 bases each). The CDR3 has 11 residues. The germline V gene has CDR1 DFQATT and CDR2 SNEGSKA (reference sequence). Between the trimmed V and J ends, which lost 6 bases and 5 bases, there was a span of 8 bases. The CDR3 sequence: CSARDDNEQFF. CDR3 coding DNA: TGCAGTGCAAGGGACGACAATGAGCAGTTCTTC.

The genes are TRBV11-2 and TRBJ1-2, with a tentative D call TRBD1 (6 bases). This CDR3 region has 17 residues. Trimming took off 0 bases at V and 5 bases at J, with 19 bases between the two ends. Germline V gene sequence: CDR1 SGHAT, CDR2 FQNNGV. CDR3 protein: CASSLDLGRAGVYGYTF. The CDR3 DNA is TGTGCCAGCAGCTTAGACCTCGGACGGGCAGGGGTATATGGCTACACCTTC.

This chain connects TRBV2 to TRBJ1-1, with 10 positions matching TRBD1. The germline CDR1 and CDR2 sequences are SNHLY and FYNNEI. Unmatched junction bases numbered 17, after V lost 6 bases and J lost 4 bases. This CDR3 spans 18 amino acids. The DNA of the CDR3 is TGTGCCAGCAGAGAAAAACCGGGACAGGGGAGCTTTAGCACTGAAGCTTTCTTT. Amino acids: CASREKPGQGSFSTEAFF.

The V gene is TRBV7-3, the J gene TRBJ1-1; weak D call: TRBD1 (6 bases). The ends were cut back, 3 bases at V and 4 bases at J, with 15 bases in the middle. Germline CDR1 and CDR2: SGHTA and FQGTGA. CDR3 size: 15 residues. CDR3 sequence (DNA): TGTGCCAGCAGCTTGCTTACAGGGATCCCCACTGAAGCTTTCTTT. It specifies CASSLLTGIPTEAFF. The whole variable domain, filled in from reference TRBV7-3 and TRBJ1-1, reads GAGVSQTPSNKVTEKGKYVELRCDPISGHTALYWYRQSLGQGPEFLIYFQGTGAADDSGLPNDRFFAVRPEGSVSTLKIQRTERGDSAVYLCASSLLTGIPTEAFFGQGTRLTVV.

V and J are TRBV7-6 and TRBJ1-5, with 8 bases matching TRBD1. Germline values: CDR1 SGHVS, CDR2 FNYEAQ. This CDR3 is 19 amino acids long. With 1 base clipped from V and 0 bases from J, the junction kept 11 bases outside the gene matches. CDR3 sequence: CASSLGPGQEKNSNQPQHF. In DNA form, the CDR3 reads TGTGCCAGCAGCTTAGGGCCGGGACAGGAGAAAAATAGCAATCAGCCCCAGCATTTT.

The gene calls are TRBV5-4 and TRBJ2-3, with D unclear. Germline V gives CDR1 SGHNT, CDR2 YYREEE (reference sequence). This CDR3 contains 12 residues. V was trimmed by 4 bases and J by 6 bases, leaving 9 bases between them. CDR3 residues: CASSRVGDTQYF. The CDR3 coding sequence is TGTGCCAGCAGCCGCGTAGGGGATACGCAGTATTTT.

This sequence joins TRBV7-9 and TRBJ1-1; D gene uncertain. CDR3 length: 14 residues. Per germline, CDR1 SEHNR and CDR2 FQNEAQ (reference sequence). The ends were cut back, 2 bases at V and 4 bases at J, with 11 bases in the middle. The CDR3 is CASSLLWEGTEAFF. CDR3 coding DNA: TGTGCCAGCAGCTTACTCTGGGAGGGCACTGAAGCTTTCTTT.

The chain joins TRBV19 to TRBJ1-3; TRBD1 is a possible D gene (5 bases). Germline CDR1 is LNHDA and CDR2 is SQIVND (reference sequence). The CDR3 is made up of 18 amino acids. Trimming pared 7 bases from V and 0 bases from J, leaving 22 bases between. The CDR3 DNA reads TGTGCCAGTACCTCTACGGCGGCAGGGTCCTACTCTGGAAACACCATATATTTT. Its protein is CASTSTAAGSYSGNTIYF.

This rearrangement joins TRBV28 to TRBJ1-2; D unclear. The V gene's germline CDR1 is MDHEN and CDR2 SYDVKM. V shed 3 bases and J shed 8 bases, with 13 bases lying between them. This CDR3 has 13 amino acids. CDR3 loop: CASSFVPSGGYTF. As DNA, the CDR3 is TGTGCCAGCAGTTTTGTCCCCTCGGGAGGCTACACCTTC.

A remark on this clone: The junction departs from germline at one end; a sequencing error may be responsible. This rearrangement joins TRBV29-1 to TRBJ1-1; D not resolved. The CDR3 totals 11 residues. Germline assignment: CDR1 SQVTM and CDR2 ANQGSEA. The CDR3 DNA is TGCAGCGCCGGTAGGGCGCAGGCCCTTGTCTTT. It is translated as CSAGRAQALVF.

The chain is built from TRBV19 and TRBJ1-6, with 9 bases fitting TRBD1. Germline V gene lookup returns CDR1 LNHDA and CDR2 SQIVND (reference sequence). V lost 9 bases and J lost 10; bases outside the gene matches: 7. The CDR3 spans 13 residues. The CDR3 DNA sequence: TGTGCCAGCGGGGACAGGGTTTCCTCACCCCTCCACTTT. Amino acids: CASGDRVSSPLHF. Full variable domain (outside the CDR3, taken from reference TRBV19 and TRBJ1-6): DGGITQSPKYLFRKEGQNVTLSCEQNLNHDAMYWYRQDPGQGLRLIYYSQIVNDFQKGDIAEGYSVSREKKESFPLTVTSAQKNPTAFYLCASGDRVSSPLHFGNGTRLTVT.

The rearrangement uses TRBV29-1 and TRBJ2-7; 8 bases match TRBD1. The CDR3 runs to 13 residues. Germline trimming cut 1 base from V and 6 bases from J; bases unmatched to any gene: 5. Germline CDR1 SQVTM, CDR2 ANQGSEA. The CDR3 DNA sequence: TGCAGCGTTGAAGGCCAGGGGGCTGTCGAGCAGTACTTC. It encodes CSVEGQGAVEQYF.

The V call is TRBV24-1, the J call TRBJ2-1; 7 bases align to TRBD1. Germline V gene sequence: CDR1 KGHDR, CDR2 SFDVKD. V shed 7 bases, J shed 7 bases, and the junction held 0 bases outside the gene matches. This CDR3 is 11 amino acids long. DNA of the CDR3: TGTGCCACCAGACAGGGGAATGAGCAGTTCTTC. Its protein is CATRQGNEQFF.

This clone turned up a few times. The genes are TRBV7-2 and TRBJ1-1; 9 bases map to TRBD1. Germline lookup yields CDR1 SGHTA and CDR2 FQGNSA. The CDR3 totals 17 residues. Trimming removed 5 bases from V and 0 bases from J; junction bases left unmatched: 10. This CDR3 is CASSPKDRGVLNTEAFF. The CDR3 nucleotides read TGTGCCAGCAGCCCAAAGGACAGGGGAGTCTTGAACACTGAAGCTTTCTTT.

The chain combines TRBV7-9 with TRBJ2-1; 10 bases align to TRBD2. This CDR3 has 14 amino acids. The germline V gene encodes CDR1 SEHNR and CDR2 FQNEAQ (reference sequence). The V and J ends lost 6 bases and 4 bases, in that order; junction bases with no gene match: 3. The CDR3 loop is CASRSSGGYNEQFF. For the CDR3, the DNA is TGTGCCAGCAGGAGTAGCGGGGGGTACAATGAGCAGTTCTTC.

The rearrangement joins TRBV15 to TRBJ2-7, with no clear D. The length of the CDR3 is 14 residues. The germline V gene has CDR1 LNHNV and CDR2 YYDKDF (reference sequence). V dropped 0 bases and J dropped 6 bases, with 12 bases sitting between them. The CDR3: CATSRDDAGGEQYF. CDR3 DNA sequence: TGTGCCACCAGCAGAGATGACGCCGGCGGCGAGCAGTACTTC. The entire variable domain, with the rest obtained from reference TRBV15 and TRBJ2-7, is as follows: DAMVIQNPRYQVTQFGKPVTLSCSQTLNHNVMYWYQQKSSQAPKLLFHYYDKDFNNEADTPDNFQSRRPNTSFCFLDIRSPGLGDTAMYLCATSRDDAGGEQYFGPGTRLTVT.

V is TRBV24-1 and J is TRBJ2-1; 14 bases are a match to TRBD2. V lost 4 bases to trimming and J lost 8 bases; unmatched junction nucleotides: 6. The CDR3 loop spans 16 amino acids. Germline CDR1 reads KGHDR; CDR2 reads SFDVKD. The DNA of the CDR3 is TGTGCCACCAGTGAGCGACTAGCGGGGGGGTGGGATGAGCAGTTCTTC. Translated, it gives CATSERLAGGWDEQFF.

The chain has TRBV28 and TRBJ2-1, with 10 nucleotides matching TRBD2. Unmatched junction bases numbered 18, after V lost 10 bases and J lost 0 bases. Per germline, CDR1 MDHEN and CDR2 SYDVKM. The CDR3 runs to 19 residues. In nucleotides, the CDR3 is TGTGCCACAGCCGACTATAGCGGGGGGACAACCAGCTCCTACAATGAGCAGTTCTTC. Translating it yields CATADYSGGTTSSYNEQFF.

The genes are TRBV29-1 and TRBJ2-1; tentative D call: TRBD2 (6 bases). Germline assignment: CDR1 SQVTM and CDR2 ANQGSEA. The CDR3 sequence is 16 residues long. V was shortened by 1 base and J by 1 base, with 14 bases between the two germline ends. CDR3 nucleotide sequence: TGCAGCGTTGAAGGAGGAGGGTTATGGTCCTACAATGAGCAGTTCTTC. Translating gives CSVEGGGLWSYNEQFF.

This chain uses TRBV2 with TRBJ1-1, with D possibly TRBD1 on 6 matching bases. The CDR3 sequence is 14 residues long. Germline CDR1 reads SNHLY; CDR2 reads FYNNEI. Trimming cost V 4 bases and J 1 base, with 10 bases left between them. The CDR3 spells CASSVGTRNTEAFF. The CDR3 region has the DNA TGTGCCAGCAGTGTTGGGACACGGAACACTGAAGCTTTCTTT.

V and J are TRBV6-5 and TRBJ1-6, with D unresolved. Trimming removed 2 bases from V and 12 bases from J, with 17 bases in between. Germline values: CDR1 MNHEY, CDR2 SVGAGI. The CDR3 contains 15 residues. The CDR3 sequence is CASSYRQGSLVPLHF. CDR3 in DNA: TGTGCCAGCAGTTACCGCCAAGGTTCCCTGGTACCCCTCCACTTT.

CDR3 nucleotides: TGTGCCTGGAGACCTCCAGGGTCTGGGGCCAACGTCCTGACTTTC. Its translation: CAWRPPGSGANVLTF. This chain links TRBV30 with TRBJ2-6; tentative D call: TRBD1 (5 bases). V was cut by 3 bases and J by 1 base, with 10 bases left in between. Germline V gives CDR1 GTSNPN, CDR2 SVGIG (reference sequence). The CDR3 spans 15 residues.

CDR3 DNA: TGTGCCAGCAAGAAGAGCGGGACACCCGGGGAGCTGTTTTTT. This sequence encodes CASKKSGTPGELFF. The chain joins TRBV6-5 to TRBJ2-2, with D perhaps matching TRBD2 (7 bases). V was trimmed by 7 bases and J by 6 bases, leaving 15 bases between them. CDR3 size: 14 residues. Germline values: CDR1 MNHEY, CDR2 SVGAGI.

This chain joins TRBV18 and TRBJ2-2; possibly TRBD1 or TRBD2 for D (6 bases each). There are 15 residues in the CDR3. Germline-derived CDR1 and CDR2 are KGHSH and LQKENI. Trimming pared 3 bases from V and 1 base from J, leaving 9 bases between. Here the CDR3 DNA reads TGTGCCAGCTCACCTCGGGGGCGGAACACCGGGGAGCTGTTTTTT. Its translation: CASSPRGRNTGELFF.

As regards this clone: Just one base apart from a much larger clone, this may be a read error. This chain uses TRBV29-1 with TRBJ2-7; 7 bases line up with TRBD1. The CDR3 extends over 14 amino acids. Trimming removed 5 bases from V and 6 bases from J; junction bases left unmatched: 13. Looked up from germline, CDR1 is SQVTM and CDR2 is ANQGSEA. For the CDR3, the DNA is TGCAGCGTTATTTACGGGACAGAGAGTTTCGAGCAGTACTTC. Amino acids: CSVIYGTESFEQYF.